These 13 T cell receptor beta chains were sequenced from one sample in a study of Graves' ophthalmopathy and Graves' hyperthyroidism. RNA transcripts yielded amplified TCR beta CDR3 regions. The first round was an RT-PCR with HTBI primers, and the second round was a multiplex PCR. TCRdb recomputed calls from the multiplex PCR reads with MiXCR, one row per CDR3 protein. The table shows about 550,000 distinct CDR3 sequences, with under 45% occurring only once. Sample: peripheral blood or thyroid tissue (not recorded which). The source is an adult man with Graves' hyperthyroidism.

This chain joins TRBV12-3 or TRBV12-4 and TRBJ2-5, with D tentatively TRBD1 (6 bases). CDR3 length: 14 amino acids. V was clipped by 7 bases and J by 1 base, with 13 bases between them. The CDR3 reads CASKPPTGQETQYF. CDR3 coding DNA: TGTGCCAGCAAACCGCCGACAGGCCAAGAGACCCAGTACTTC.

The V call is TRBV7-8, the J call TRBJ1-3; 7 bases map to TRBD1. Losses at the gene ends were 1 base for V and 0 bases for J; bases not matched to a gene: 3. Germline CDR1 reads SGHVS; CDR2 reads FQNEAQ. The CDR3 consists of 16 residues. The CDR3 sequence is CASSLGDSLSGNTIYF. Written as DNA, the CDR3 is TGTGCCAGCAGCTTAGGGGACAGCCTCTCTGGAAACACCATATATTTT.

This clonotype showed up many times. The chain is built from TRBV7-9 and TRBJ1-1; 7 bases map to TRBD1. Per germline, CDR1 SEHNR and CDR2 FQNEAQ (reference sequence). This CDR3 spans 15 amino acids. The V gene end was trimmed by 2 bases and the J gene end by 4 bases; junction bases not matched to a gene: 7. CDR3 in DNA: TGTGCCAGCAGCTTACCCCTGACAGGGAGCACTGAAGCTTTCTTT. It codes for CASSLPLTGSTEAFF.

This clonotype came up many times. The V call is TRBV2, the J call TRBJ1-5, with D possibly TRBD1 on 5 matching bases. This CDR3 region has 13 residues. CDR1 and CDR2 (germline): SNHLY, FYNNEI. Trimming removed 6 bases at V and 7 bases at J, with 13 bases between. The CDR3 DNA reads as TGTGCCAGCAGGGGGGATTTAAGCCAGCCCCAGCATTTT. It is translated as CASRGDLSQPQHF.

This clonotype occurred a few times. The V and J genes are TRBV5-6 and TRBJ1-5; 8 nucleotides match TRBD1. The germline gives CDR1 SGHDT, CDR2 YYEEEE. The junction had 7 bases not matched to a gene; V was cut back by 4 bases and J by 4 bases. The CDR3 contains 15 residues. The CDR3 nucleotides read TGTGCCAGCAGCCTGACAGGGGAGGTGAATCAGCCCCAGCATTTT. Protein: CASSLTGEVNQPQHF.

Concerning this clonotype itself: With a much larger clone just one base away, this may be a read error. This chain joins TRBV6-6 and TRBJ2-2; weak D call: TRBD1 (6 bases). This CDR3 has 15 amino acids. CDR1 is MNHNY, CDR2 SVGAGI, per germline (reference sequence). CDR3 residues: CASRASGTRTGELLF. The CDR3 bases are TGTGCCAGCAGGGCCTCCGGGACACGCACCGGGGAGCTGCTTTTT.

This clonotype has at least ten counts. The chain is built from TRBV24-1 and TRBJ1-5, with TRBD1 identical over 7 bases. CDR1 is KGHDR, CDR2 SFDVKD, per germline. CDR3 size: 16 residues. Trimming cost V 2 bases and J 5 bases; bases outside gene matches: 8. CDR3 residues: CATSDSGTAFYQPQHF. CDR3 bases: TGTGCCACCAGTGATTCCGGGACAGCTTTCTATCAGCCCCAGCATTTT.

The chain carries TRBV6-1 and TRBJ1-5; D may be TRBD1 (6 bases). Germline V gives CDR1 MNHNS, CDR2 SASEGT. V was trimmed by 5 bases and J by 11 bases, leaving 19 bases between them. The CDR3 contains 14 residues. In nucleotides, the CDR3 is TGTGCCAGCAGTACGGCAAGGGTGGAGGGGGCCCAGCATTTT. Protein product: CASSTARVEGAQHF.

As regards this clonotype: This may be a read error: a much more frequent sequence differs by one nucleotide. This sequence joins TRBV11-2 and TRBJ2-1; a possible D gene is TRBD2 (6 bases). Gene TRBJ2-7 matches the end of the DNA better, so the J call may be wrong. The CDR3 is made up of 13 amino acids. The germline gives CDR1 SGHAT, CDR2 FQNNGV. CDR3 region: CASSSEWGGEQYF. The CDR3 bases are TGTGCCAGCAGCTCCGAGTGGGGAGGTGAGCAGTACTTC.

This clonotype has a handful of counts. The rearrangement links TRBV11-2 to TRBJ1-1, with D perhaps TRBD1 (6 bases). Germline CDR1 reads SGHAT; CDR2 reads FQNNGV. This CDR3 has 18 residues. V dropped 3 bases and J dropped 1 base, with 21 bases sitting between them. CDR3: CASSFFSVVGQRNTEAFF. The CDR3 DNA reads TGTGCCAGCAGCTTTTTTTCTGTGGTAGGACAGAGGAACACTGAAGCTTTCTTT.

The chain couples TRBV6-1 to TRBJ1-6, with 7 bases matching TRBD1. J lost 6 bases, V lost 7 bases, and 9 bases had no gene match. Germline V gene sequence: CDR1 MNHNS, CDR2 SASEGT. The CDR3 totals 15 residues. The CDR3 DNA reads as TGTGCCAGCAATCCAACAGGGGCCTCTAATTCACCCCTCCACTTT. Translation: CASNPTGASNSPLHF.

This clonotype occurred many times. J is TRBJ2-7 and V is TRBV25-1; no clear D gene. The V end was cut by 4 bases, the J end by 5 bases, with 9 bases between. Germline lookup yields CDR1 MGHDK and CDR2 SYGVNS. This CDR3 comprises 12 residues. The CDR3: CASSAGRDEQYF. CDR3 in DNA: TGTGCCAGCAGTGCAGGAAGGGACGAGCAGTACTTC.

V usage is TRBV24-1 and J usage is TRBJ2-2; TRBD1 or TRBD2 may be the D gene (6 bases each). The CDR3 runs 14 residues. Deletions cut 4 bases from V and 8 bases from J, with 13 bases between. Germline assignment: CDR1 KGHDR and CDR2 SFDVKD. Here the CDR3 reads CATSDPRGTGELFF. CDR3 DNA sequence: TGTGCCACCAGTGACCCACGGGGGACAGGGGAGCTGTTTTTT.